Listed below are T cell receptor beta chains from one sample, sequenced in a study of T cells after yellow fever vaccination. Via MiXCR, TCRdb re-called the 5' RACE reads, giving one row per CDR3 protein. The top ten hold under 20% of the sample, which has about 260,000 distinct CDR3 sequences, 3.6% seen once. Sample: PBMCs, taken 15 days after the yellow fever booster vaccination. Every receptor here comes from a man aged 18 to 35 who received the YFV17D yellow fever vaccine. Both conserved end residues are part of each CDR3. Fields, in order: D gene, V gene, J gene, clone size, CDR3 protein, CDR3 DNA. The D gene is left open where the match is weak. The size entry is marked missing in some rows and otherwise reads once, few, many or a size class.

D gene: .
V gene: TRBV5-4
J gene: TRBJ2-5
clone size: few
CDR3 protein: CASSLDVTGTQYF
CDR3 DNA: TGTGCCAGCAGCTTGGACGTGACGGGGACCCAGTACTTC

D gene: TRBD1
V gene: TRBV20-1
J gene: TRBJ2-1
clone size: many
CDR3 protein: CSAYDRGLGEQFF
CDR3 DNA: TGCAGTGCTTACGACAGGGGGCTCGGTGAGCAGTTCTTC

D gene: TRBD1
V gene: TRBV7-9
J gene: TRBJ1-4
clone size: many
CDR3 protein: CASSLQGQINEKLFF
CDR3 DNA: TGTGCCAGCAGCTTACAGGGACAGATTAATGAAAAACTGTTTTTT

D gene: .
V gene: TRBV19
J gene: TRBJ1-4
clone size: many
CDR3 protein: CATSGDGSTNEKLFF
CDR3 DNA: TGTGCCACGTCGGGAGATGGGTCAACTAATGAAAAACTGTTTTTT

D gene: .
V gene: TRBV11-2
J gene: TRBJ2-1
clone size: .
CDR3 protein: CASSLTGQNNNEQFF
CDR3 DNA: TGTGCCAGCAGCTTAACCGGACAGAACAACAATGAGCAGTTCTTC

D gene: .
V gene: TRBV20-1
J gene: TRBJ2-1
clone size: few
CDR3 protein: CSAPDRSGNNEQFF
CDR3 DNA: TGCAGTGCCCCAGATCGCAGCGGTAACAATGAGCAGTTCTTC

D gene: .
V gene: TRBV20-1
J gene: TRBJ1-6
clone size: many
CDR3 protein: CSARGRGPPLHF
CDR3 DNA: TGCAGTGCTAGAGGGCGGGGTCCACCCCTCCACTTT

D gene: .
V gene: TRBV7-9
J gene: TRBJ2-3
clone size: .
CDR3 protein: CASSFYRPPAGALTDTQYF
CDR3 DNA: TGTGCCAGCAGCTTTTATCGTCCGCCGGCGGGGGCCCTCACAGATACGCAGTATTTT

D gene: .
V gene: TRBV18
J gene: TRBJ1-2
clone size: .
CDR3 protein: CASSPGRDTSGYTF
CDR3 DNA: TGTGCCAGCTCACCAGGCCGGGACACCTCGGGCTACACCTTC

D gene: TRBD1
V gene: TRBV20-1
J gene: TRBJ1-5
clone size: many
CDR3 protein: CSARQGAYQPQHF
CDR3 DNA: TGCAGTGCCAGACAGGGGGCGTATCAGCCCCAGCATTTT

D gene: .
V gene: TRBV12-3/TRBV12-4
J gene: TRBJ1-2
clone size: .
CDR3 protein: CASSLVLSYGYTF
CDR3 DNA: TGTGCCAGCAGTTTAGTCTTAAGCTATGGCTACACCTTC

D gene: TRBD1
V gene: TRBV19
J gene: TRBJ2-3
clone size: many
CDR3 protein: CASSNDRVTQYF
CDR3 DNA: TGTGCCAGTAGTAACGACAGGGTTACGCAGTATTTT

D gene: .
V gene: TRBV7-3
J gene: TRBJ1-6
clone size: many
CDR3 protein: CASSAQVSASPLHF
CDR3 DNA: TGTGCCAGCAGCGCGCAGGTCTCGGCTTCACCCCTCCACTTT

D gene: .
V gene: TRBV5-1
J gene: TRBJ2-1
clone size: many
CDR3 protein: CASSLSASADYYNEQFF
CDR3 DNA: TGCGCCAGCAGCTTGAGCGCTAGCGCGGACTATTACAATGAGCAGTTCTTC

D gene: .
V gene: TRBV7-2
J gene: TRBJ1-5
clone size: many
CDR3 protein: CASSDYSGVSDFYYSNQPQHF
CDR3 DNA: TGTGCCAGCAGCGACTATTCAGGGGTATCAGACTTTTATTATAGCAATCAGCCCCAGCATTTT

D gene: TRBD1
V gene: TRBV27
J gene: TRBJ1-4
clone size: many
CDR3 protein: CASRRLQTGGLNEKLFF
CDR3 DNA: TGTGCCAGCAGACGATTACAGACAGGGGGCCTGAATGAAAAACTGTTTTTT

D gene: TRBD1
V gene: TRBV7-9
J gene: TRBJ2-7
clone size: many
CDR3 protein: CASSLETGALYEQYF
CDR3 DNA: TGTGCCAGCAGCTTAGAGACAGGGGCTCTTTACGAGCAGTACTTC

D gene: .
V gene: TRBV24-1
J gene: TRBJ1-5
clone size: many
CDR3 protein: CATSASDQPQHF
CDR3 DNA: TGTGCCACCAGTGCCTCGGATCAGCCCCAGCATTTT

D gene: .
V gene: TRBV4-1
J gene: TRBJ1-2
clone size: many
CDR3 protein: CASSQENWDYGYTF
CDR3 DNA: TGCGCCAGCAGCCAAGAAAATTGGGACTATGGCTACACCTTC

D gene: .
V gene: TRBV28
J gene: TRBJ2-5
clone size: many
CDR3 protein: CASSFPGMAGETQYF
CDR3 DNA: TGTGCCAGCAGTTTCCCGGGTATGGCGGGGGAGACCCAGTACTTC

D gene: TRBD2
V gene: TRBV2
J gene: TRBJ2-5
clone size: many
CDR3 protein: CASSVTAGEETQYF
CDR3 DNA: TGTGCCAGCAGTGTGACGGCGGGGGAGGAGACCCAGTACTTC

D gene: .
V gene: TRBV12-3/TRBV12-4
J gene: TRBJ1-1
clone size: many
CDR3 protein: CASSSATDNTEAFF
CDR3 DNA: TGTGCCAGCAGCTCCGCTACAGATAACACTGAAGCTTTCTTT

D gene: .
V gene: TRBV27
J gene: TRBJ2-3
clone size: many
CDR3 protein: CASSSYAWRAGVSDTQYF
CDR3 DNA: TGTGCCAGCAGTTCGTACGCCTGGCGAGCGGGCGTCTCAGATACGCAGTATTTT

D gene: .
V gene: TRBV7-2
J gene: TRBJ1-2
clone size: many
CDR3 protein: CASSLGRRGYTF
CDR3 DNA: TGTGCCAGCAGCTTGGGGAGAAGAGGCTACACCTTC

D gene: TRBD1
V gene: TRBV19
J gene: TRBJ1-1
clone size: .
CDR3 protein: CASMEDRGRQGREGEAFF
CDR3 DNA: TGTGCCAGTATGGAGGACAGGGGCCGGCAGGGGAGGGAGGGTGAAGCTTTCTTT

D gene: .
V gene: TRBV14
J gene: TRBJ2-7
clone size: many
CDR3 protein: CASSQEGRGTYEQYF
CDR3 DNA: TGTGCCAGCAGCCAGGAAGGAAGGGGAACCTACGAGCAGTACTTC

D gene: .
V gene: TRBV30
J gene: TRBJ2-5
clone size: many
CDR3 protein: CAWSVTEETQYF
CDR3 DNA: TGTGCCTGGAGTGTAACCGAAGAGACCCAGTACTTC

D gene: TRBD2
V gene: TRBV6-2/TRBV6-3
J gene: TRBJ2-6
clone size: many
CDR3 protein: CATTRGGTGANVLTF
CDR3 DNA: TGTGCCACCACCCGGGGGGGGACGGGGGCCAACGTCCTGACTTTC

D gene: TRBD1
V gene: TRBV11-2
J gene: TRBJ2-1
clone size: many
CDR3 protein: CASSSMTGGNEQFF
CDR3 DNA: TGTGCCAGCAGCTCAATGACAGGGGGGAATGAGCAGTTCTTC